This TCR beta chain is from a study of cytomegalovirus exposure and HLA in healthy donors. Here immunoSEQ multiplex PCR was the method, and the copy in TCRdb shows in-frame clones only, minus some. The table records under 300,000 clones, around 85% of them present only once. The CDR3 runs to 13 residues. Germline lookup yields CDR1 SGHDN and CDR2 FVKESK. Trimming removed 0 bases at V and 10 bases at J, with 12 bases between. The V and J genes are TRBV14 and TRBJ1-1; no clear D gene. This sequence originates from a woman aged 18-30 years in good health and CMV-seronegative. The sequenced sample consisted of PBMCs. CDR3 coding DNA: TGTGCCAGCAGCCAAGATCCGTCAGGTGGAGCTTTCTTT. Protein product: CASSQDPSGGAFF.